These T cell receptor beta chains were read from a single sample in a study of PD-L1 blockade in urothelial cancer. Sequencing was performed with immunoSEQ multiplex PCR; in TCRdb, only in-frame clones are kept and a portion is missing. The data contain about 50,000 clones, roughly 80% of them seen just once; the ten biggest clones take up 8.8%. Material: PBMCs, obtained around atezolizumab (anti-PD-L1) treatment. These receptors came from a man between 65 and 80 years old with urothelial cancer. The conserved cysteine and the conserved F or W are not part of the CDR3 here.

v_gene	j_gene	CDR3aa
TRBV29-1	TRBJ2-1	SVPRDGSGRASNEQF
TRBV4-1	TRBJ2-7	ASSRVQGARYEQY
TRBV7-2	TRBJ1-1	ASSLSDGYTEAF
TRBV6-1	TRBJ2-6	ASKQVAGANVLT
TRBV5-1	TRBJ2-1	ASSFGQGTYNEQF
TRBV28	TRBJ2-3	ASRGRYSTDTQY
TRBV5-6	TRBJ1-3	ASSRGDRDENTIY
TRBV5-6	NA	ASSPRQGYEQY
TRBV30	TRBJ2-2	AWSVGGLAGIGTGELF
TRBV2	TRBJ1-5	ASSAPGGLLRQPQH
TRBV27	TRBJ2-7	ASSSRTGKRREQY
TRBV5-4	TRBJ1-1	ASSPGQGYEAF
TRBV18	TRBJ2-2	ASSRAGTTNTGELF
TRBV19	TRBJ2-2	ASSIQGVRRNTGELF
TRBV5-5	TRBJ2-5	ASSIGLAGGQETQY
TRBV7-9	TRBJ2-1	ASSLASGYNEQF
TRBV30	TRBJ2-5	AWSPLAGGSETQY
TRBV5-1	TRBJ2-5	ASRRTGRETQY
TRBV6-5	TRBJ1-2	ASSSTTDYGYT
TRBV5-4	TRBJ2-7	ASSLGLGTGYEQY
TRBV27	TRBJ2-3	ASSFSQGATDTQY
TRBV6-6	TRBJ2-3	ASRPRQGIHTDTQY
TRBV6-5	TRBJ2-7	ASSYSGTLSYEQY
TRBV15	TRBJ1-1	ATSRDQTGTTQAF
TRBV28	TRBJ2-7	ASRHQQGGEQY
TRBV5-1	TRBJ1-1	ASSLTGGLNTEAF
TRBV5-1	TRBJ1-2	ASRVGAYGYT
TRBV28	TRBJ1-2	ASSREQGNYGYT
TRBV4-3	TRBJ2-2	ASSHTSGSNTGELF
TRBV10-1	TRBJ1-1	ASSRFSSGTEAF
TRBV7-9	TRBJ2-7	ASSKPQGQASYEQY
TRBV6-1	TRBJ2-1	ASSVSGGIGNEQF
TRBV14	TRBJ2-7	ASSQSGSYEQY